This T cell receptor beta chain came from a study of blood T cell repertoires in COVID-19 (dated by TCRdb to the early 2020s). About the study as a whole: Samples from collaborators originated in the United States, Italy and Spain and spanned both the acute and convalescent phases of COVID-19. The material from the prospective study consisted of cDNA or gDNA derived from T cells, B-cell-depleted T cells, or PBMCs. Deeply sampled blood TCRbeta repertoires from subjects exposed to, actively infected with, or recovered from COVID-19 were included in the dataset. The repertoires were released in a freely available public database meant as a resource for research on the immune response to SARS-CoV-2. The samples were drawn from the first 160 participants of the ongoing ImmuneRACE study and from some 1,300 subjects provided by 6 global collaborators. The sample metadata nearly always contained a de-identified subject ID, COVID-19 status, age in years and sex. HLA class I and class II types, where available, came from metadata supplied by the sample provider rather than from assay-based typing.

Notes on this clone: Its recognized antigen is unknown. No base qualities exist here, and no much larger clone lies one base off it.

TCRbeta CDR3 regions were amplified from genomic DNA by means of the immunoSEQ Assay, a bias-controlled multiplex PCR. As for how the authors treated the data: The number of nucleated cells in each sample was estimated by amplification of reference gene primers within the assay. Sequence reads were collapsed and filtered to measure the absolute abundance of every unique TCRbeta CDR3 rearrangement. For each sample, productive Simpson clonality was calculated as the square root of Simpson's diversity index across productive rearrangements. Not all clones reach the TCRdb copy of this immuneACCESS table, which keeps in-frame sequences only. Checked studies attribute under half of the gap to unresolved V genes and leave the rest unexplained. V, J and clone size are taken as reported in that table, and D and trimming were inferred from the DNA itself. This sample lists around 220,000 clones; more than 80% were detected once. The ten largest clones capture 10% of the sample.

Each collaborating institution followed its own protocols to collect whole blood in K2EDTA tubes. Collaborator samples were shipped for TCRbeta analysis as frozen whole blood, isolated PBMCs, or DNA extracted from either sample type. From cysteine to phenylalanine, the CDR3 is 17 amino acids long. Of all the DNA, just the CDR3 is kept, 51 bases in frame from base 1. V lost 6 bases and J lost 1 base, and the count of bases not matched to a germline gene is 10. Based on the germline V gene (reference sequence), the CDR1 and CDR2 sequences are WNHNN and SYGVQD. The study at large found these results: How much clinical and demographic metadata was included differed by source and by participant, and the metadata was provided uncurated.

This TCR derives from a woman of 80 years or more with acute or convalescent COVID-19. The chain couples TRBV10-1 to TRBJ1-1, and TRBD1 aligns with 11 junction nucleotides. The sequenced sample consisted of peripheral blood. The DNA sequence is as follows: TGCGCCAGCAGGGTTGGACAGGGGGCGCGAAGGAACACTGAAGCTTTCTTT. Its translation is CASRVGQGARRNTEAFF.